This T cell receptor (beta chain) was observed in a study of cytomegalovirus exposure and HLA in healthy donors (dated by TCRdb to about 2017). For the study in its entirety: In an earlier analysis of some 610 of the donors, 276 Gb of sequence data and just under 120 million unique TCR beta sequences from about 190 million T cells were reported. An early release covering some 640 HLA-typed donors comprised approximately 300 gigabases of sequencing data and 65 million to 100 million unique TCR sequences. Of the roughly 420 genotyped donors, 81% were placed in the genetic ancestry cluster associated with self-reported Caucasian donors. The study aimed to test whether signatures of past pathogen exposure could be identified by cataloging public T cell receptors. The T cell repertoires of 670 or so subjects were profiled by immunosequencing and related to cytomegalovirus serostatus. Along with the approximately 700-subject first cohort, a separate validation cohort of approximately 110 different subjects was used. To predict cytomegalovirus infection status, the study brought together high-throughput TCR immunosequencing, statistical association of individual TCRs with disease status, and machine learning. In a later analysis, previously published TCR beta repertoires from 550 to 750 donors were re-analyzed and high-resolution HLA genotyping was added so that TCR occurrence patterns could be studied. Rather than using new phenotypic data, the later analysis identified candidate immune exposures from TCR beta sequences and from how often those sequences occurred across donors. An earlier analysis of fewer than 700 of the donors applied high-throughput TCR beta sequencing to assess whether each TCR beta V gene segment acted as functional or pseudogenic. Donor age, sex, ethnicity and CMV serostatus were compiled together with the repertoire data. A later genetic analysis took genome-wide SNP genotypes for about three fifths of the roughly 700 donors and used that subset as a discovery cohort. Every repertoire in the discovery cohort had been generated on one and the same sequencing platform. HLA typing covered class I and class II loci at four-digit resolution. Typing coverage varied by locus: roughly 629-640 donors for A, B, C, DRB1 and DQB1; roughly 520 for DQA1; over 600 for DPA1; 450 to 480 for DPB1. A few DR-DQ haplotypes were treated as single units for association and clustering because of strong linkage in the cohort. On average, about 240,000 unique TCR beta nucleotide sequences were sequenced per donor among 300 to 500 genotyped donors of the cohort, with roughly 18% of those sequences being non-productive.

CDR3 length: 11 amino acids, cysteine to phenylalanine. The DNA shown is the 33-base CDR3, in frame from base 1. A distance of 6 bases separates the germline ends of V and J, which lose 2 bases and 5 bases respectively. For CDR1 and CDR2, the germline V gene (reference sequence) lists GTSNPN and SVGIG. The library was prepared using the immunoSEQ multiplex PCR assay. The multiplex PCR relied on a mix of 60 forward primers for TCR Vbeta segments and 13 reverse primers for TCR Jbeta segments. The CDR3 region of rearranged TCR beta genes was amplified from genomic DNA with a multiplex PCR assay. On the Illumina HiSeq System, the amplified TCR beta libraries were sequenced as 87-base-pair reads. In the authors' own workflow: In a later analysis, roughly 80 million unique TCR beta chains were counted across the roughly 610 repertoires, and roughly 11 million of these chains were shared by at least two donors. A nearest-neighbor algorithm error-corrected the raw reads and collapsed the reads into unique sequences, merging closely related sequences to remove PCR and sequencing errors. To assign V, D and J gene segments, CDR3 sequences were aligned to IMGT reference sequences. For a sequence to be retained, at least a six-nucleotide match to both a V gene segment and a J gene segment was required. Rearrangements were classified as productive when the CDR3 lacked stop codons and remained in frame with V and J, and all other rearrangements were classified as non-productive. Following IMGT convention, CDR3 was defined as the stretch from the second conserved V-encoded cysteine to the conserved J-encoded phenylalanine. The earlier analysis of more than 450 of the donors excluded sequences that lacked an unambiguous match to a single V gene segment. In an earlier analysis of 587 of the donors, V segments were called functional above 56.7% productive rearrangements and were called segregating when the between-donor standard deviation exceeded 5%. A statistical classification framework was built to diagnose cytomegalovirus status from the catalog of TCR beta chain sequences. In a later analysis, V and J genes were assigned by comparing TCR nucleotide sequences against IMGT/GENE-DB human TR gene sequences. The TCRdist pipeline was used in a later analysis to assign CDR3 sequences and most-parsimonious VDJ recombination scenarios. A later analysis defined each TCR beta chain by its CDR3 amino acid sequence plus V-gene family, and excluded reads lacking a unique V-gene family. To address suspected cross-contamination and a sequencing artifact, a later analysis removed 592 highly shared, low-generation-probability nucleotide sequences. In a later analysis, a clonal expansion index was calculated for each public chain from normalized within-repertoire ranks of inferred template counts. In a later analysis, generation probabilities were computed with a VDJ recombination model fitted to out-of-frame rearrangements, and the resulting probabilities were checked against IGoR. Hypergeometric tests were used in a later analysis to score TCR-TCR, TCR-HLA and TCR-CMV co-occurrence, with a repertoire-size bias correction applied to the TCR pairs. False discovery rates were estimated in a later analysis by permuting HLA or CMV assignments 20 times. In a later analysis, co-occurring TCRs were grouped using DBSCAN, and TCRdist sequence similarity was added for clustering within HLA-allele-positive subsets. Co-occurrence clustering excluded repertoires with fewer than 30,000 or more than 120,000 public chains, plus five with anomalous nucleotide sharing. In its TCRdb copy, this immuneACCESS table keeps in-frame sequences only and misses some clones. Where compared with another copy, unresolved V genes explain less than half of these, and the others have no known cause. V, J and clone size reflect that table, while D and trimming were determined from the DNA. The sample has 180,000 or so clones on record, over 75% of them singletons. The ten largest clones take up around a tenth of the sample.

Study-wide findings and limitations: The authors suggested that the approach could potentially be generalized to other disease states and immunological phenotypes. The study listed 170 or so TCR beta chains as associated with cytomegalovirus. Strong co-occurrence of HLA alleles, especially DR and DQ, made assigning TCR associations to individual alleles difficult. According to a later genetic analysis, donors in an Asian-associated ancestry cluster had fewer N-insertions in productive TCRs than the approximately 700-donor mean. In vitro tests confirmed that a few of the cytomegalovirus-associated TCR beta chains recognize cytomegalovirus antigens. Compared with equally common non-associated chains, HLA-associated TCR beta chains in a later analysis were more clonally expanded and had lower generation probabilities. Correlated functional status among segregating V segments might be attributable to linkage disequilibrium, but an unknown experimental factor could not be ruled out. Because the 87-base-pair reads could not distinguish some IMGT-functional V segments, including TRBV6-2 and TRBV6-3, those segments were excluded. A later analysis found that most CMV-associated TCR beta chains appeared HLA-restricted, with HLA associations seemingly driven largely by CMV exposure. The only immune exposure information available for the cohort was CMV serostatus. HLA typing was unavailable for some donors at each locus, so association tests used only the typed subset. A later genetic analysis associated a missense DCLRE1C variant with V-gene and J-gene trimming of TCR beta chains, and an independent cohort replicated the association. An earlier analysis of approximately 530 of the donors showed that most TCR beta V segments appeared in productive rearrangements either about 87% or about 30% of the time, which broadly matched IMGT annotations. Only TCR beta chains were sequenced in this cohort, and the absence of alpha or paired-chain data limited detectable features. Roughly uniform sequencing depth across donors was assumed in presence/absence analyses, although this assumption may not hold. In both the original and validation cohorts, the classifier was reported to diagnose cytomegalovirus status with high specificity and sensitivity. According to a later analysis, TCR association rates differed among HLA loci, with DRB1 alleles showing the most associated TCRs and HLA-C alleles showing the fewest. A further reported finding was that TCR beta sequences accurately predicted the HLA-A and HLA-B alleles for most subjects in the first cohort. Approximately 16 rarely observed V segments, including chromosome 9 orphons, were excluded from the earlier analysis of approximately 500 of the donors because counts were too low. A group of highly shared sequence variants was considered likely to be a technical artifact of the sequencing pipeline. Most TCR sequences were observed very rarely across donors, whereas some public TCRs were present in many individuals. At a false discovery rate of 0.05, a later analysis linked fewer than 20,000 TCR beta sequences to specific HLA alleles. In a later analysis, several top co-occurrence clusters were reported to appear linked to parvovirus B19, influenza, CMV and Epstein-Barr virus.

Worth noting for this clone: Its specific antigen is unknown. No quality values exist for individual bases; no much larger clone is one base distant.

The cohort was made up of 500 to 800 healthy bone marrow donors. At the time of sampling, every cohort member was nominally healthy, though immune exposures that went unrecorded were likely present. The donor was CMV seropositive and belonged to the group of more than 250 seropositive cohort members. Each donor provided a peripheral blood sample, and peripheral blood mononuclear cells were used for TCR beta sequencing. Genomic DNA was extracted from the blood cell samples with the Qiagen DNeasy Blood Extraction Kit. This clonotype was obtained from a man between 18 and 29 years old in good health and CMV-seropositive. Here the chain combines TRBV30 and TRBJ2-5, with the D gene uncertain. Sequencing used PBMCs. In nucleotides, the sequence is TGTGCCTGGAGTTCCCGGGAGACCCAGTACTTC. Translated, it reads CAWSSRETQYF.